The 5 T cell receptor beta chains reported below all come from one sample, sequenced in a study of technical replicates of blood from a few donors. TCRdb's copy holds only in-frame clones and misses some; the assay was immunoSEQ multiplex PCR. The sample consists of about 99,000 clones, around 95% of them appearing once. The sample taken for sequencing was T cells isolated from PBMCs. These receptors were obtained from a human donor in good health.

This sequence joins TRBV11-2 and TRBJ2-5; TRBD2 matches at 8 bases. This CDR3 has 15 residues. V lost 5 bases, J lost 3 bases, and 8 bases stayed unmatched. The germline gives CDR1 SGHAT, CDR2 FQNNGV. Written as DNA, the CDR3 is TGTGCCAGCAGCAAATACCCCGGGGGGGAAGAGACCCAGTACTTC. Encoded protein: CASSKYPGGEETQYF.

CDR3 sequence reads: CASSELQQGTGELFF. The CDR3 DNA reads as TGCGCCAGCAGTGAGCTCCAACAGGGGACCGGGGAGCTGTTTTTT. The chain links TRBV10-2 to TRBJ2-2, with 7 positions matching TRBD1. Germline CDR1 and CDR2: WSHSY and SAAADI. V lost 2 bases, J lost 5 bases, and 5 bases stayed unmatched. The CDR3 contains 15 residues.

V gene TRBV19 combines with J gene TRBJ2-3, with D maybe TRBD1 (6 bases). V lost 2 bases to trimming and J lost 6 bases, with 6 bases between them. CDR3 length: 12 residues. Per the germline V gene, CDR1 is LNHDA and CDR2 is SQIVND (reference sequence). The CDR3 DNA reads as TGTGCCAGTAGTATAAGGGGGGATACGCAGTATTTT. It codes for CASSIRGDTQYF. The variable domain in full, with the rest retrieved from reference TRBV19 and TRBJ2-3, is DGGITQSPKYLFRKEGQNVTLSCEQNLNHDAMYWYRQDPGQGLRLIYYSQIVNDFQKGDIAEGYSVSREKKESFPLTVTSAQKNPTAFYLCASSIRGDTQYFGPGTRLTVL.

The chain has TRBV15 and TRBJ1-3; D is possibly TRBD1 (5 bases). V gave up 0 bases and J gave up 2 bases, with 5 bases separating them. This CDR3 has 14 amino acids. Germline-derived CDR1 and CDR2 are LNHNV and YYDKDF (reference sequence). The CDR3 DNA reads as TGTGCCACCAGCAGAGAAGGGGCTGGAAACACCATATATTTT. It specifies CATSREGAGNTIYF.

The CDR3 DNA sequence: TGTGCTAGTGGTTTGGTACTCCATAGGGGGTCAGATACGCAGTATTTT. Protein product: CASGLVLHRGSDTQYF. The chain uses TRBV12-5 and TRBJ2-3, with D perhaps TRBD1 (6 bases). The CDR3 length is 16 residues. Germline V CDR1 and CDR2: LGHNT, FRNRAP. With 0 bases removed from V and 4 bases from J, the gap between germline ends came to 14 bases. Filled out from reference TRBV12-5 and TRBJ2-3, the complete variable domain reads DARVTQTPRHKVTEMGQEVTMRCQPILGHNTVFWYRQTMMQGLELLAYFRNRAPLDDSGMPKDRFSAEMPDATLATLKIQPSEPRDSAVYFCASGLVLHRGSDTQYFGPGTRLTVL.